Below, 15 T cell receptor beta chains from the same sample are listed, as sequenced in a study of T cell responses to AZD1222 COVID-19 vaccine. The repertoire was sequenced with immunoSEQ multiplex PCR; TCRdb's copy has only in-frame clones and lacks some. The sample includes about 94,000 clones, over 75% seen only once; the top ten take roughly 13%. The sequenced sample was peripheral blood, obtained on day 0 of AZD1222 vaccination. The receptors were sampled from an adult in good health.

CDR3 in amino acids: CASSEAPRVTYEQYF. The CDR3 DNA reads as TGTGCCAGCAGTGAAGCGCCGAGGGTAACCTACGAGCAGTACTTC. This rearrangement joins TRBV6-1 to TRBJ2-7; the D gene is possibly TRBD2 (5 bases). The CDR3 is 15 amino acids. The V end was cut by 0 bases, the J end by 2 bases, with 11 bases between. Germline lookup yields CDR1 MNHNS and CDR2 SASEGT.

CDR3 residues: CASSPAGGTYEQYF. DNA for the CDR3: TGTGCCAGCAGCCCGGCCGGGGGGACCTACGAGCAGTACTTC. The chain joins TRBV5-4 to TRBJ2-7, with 7 bases lining up with TRBD2. This CDR3 comprises 14 residues. Germline trimming cut 4 bases from V and 2 bases from J; bases unmatched to any gene: 6. Germline V gene sequence: CDR1 SGHNT, CDR2 YYREEE (reference sequence).

The rearrangement links TRBV7-2 to TRBJ1-1, with a weak D call TRBD1 (6 bases). In germline, CDR1 is SGHTA, CDR2 FQGNSA. The CDR3 extends over 16 amino acids. V was pared by 5 bases and J by 4 bases, with 20 bases between. As DNA, the CDR3 is TGTGCCAGCAGCCCCCGGGGGCGCCGAGGGGGCACTGAAGCTTTCTTT. It specifies CASSPRGRRGGTEAFF.

This sequence joins TRBV5-1 and TRBJ1-1; possible D gene TRBD1, 6 bases. Germline V CDR1 and CDR2: SGHRS, YFSETQ. V was trimmed by 4 bases and J by 8 bases, leaving 18 bases between them. The CDR3 covers 14 residues. The chain's CDR3 is CASSTQDRSYEAFF. The CDR3 DNA sequence: TGCGCCAGCAGCACGCAGGACAGAAGCTACGAAGCTTTCTTT.

This clone has a single count. The V and J genes are TRBV7-6 and TRBJ2-6, with 11 bases identical to TRBD1. The CDR3 totals 18 residues. Trimming cost V 5 bases and J 0 bases; bases outside gene matches: 6. Germline values: CDR1 SGHVS, CDR2 FNYEAQ. In nucleotides, the CDR3 is TGTGCCAGCAGCACCGGACAGGGGGCAAGCTCTGGGGCCAACGTCCTGACTTTC. Amino acid sequence: CASSTGQGASSGANVLTF.

The V gene is TRBV24-1, the J gene TRBJ1-1; D is possibly TRBD1 (6 bases). Trimming removed 3 bases from V and 5 bases from J, with 18 bases in between. Germline loops: CDR1 KGHDR, CDR2 SFDVKD. This CDR3 is built from 16 residues. The CDR3 sequence: CATSDRLQGRWTEAFF. DNA of the CDR3: TGTGCCACCAGTGATCGATTACAGGGAAGATGGACTGAAGCTTTCTTT.

This chain uses TRBV5-1 with TRBJ2-2, with unresolved D. Per germline, CDR1 SGHRS and CDR2 YFSETQ. The CDR3 has 15 amino acids. Trimming pared 0 bases from V and 6 bases from J, leaving 12 bases between. The CDR3 region is CASSLVVLSSGELFF. Here the CDR3 DNA reads TGCGCCAGCAGCTTGGTGGTTCTATCGTCCGGGGAGCTGTTTTTT.

The gene calls are TRBV19 and TRBJ1-2, with a tentative D call TRBD1 (5 bases). Germline lookup yields CDR1 LNHDA and CDR2 SQIVND (reference sequence). V lost 3 bases and J 4 bases, leaving 18 bases between the germline ends. CDR3 size: 16 residues. This CDR3 reads CASSIRAQDTIYGYTF. CDR3 nucleotide sequence: TGTGCCAGTAGTATTAGGGCACAGGACACGATCTATGGCTACACCTTC.

The chain recombines TRBV30 with TRBJ2-7; D uncertain. The CDR3 runs 13 residues. With 8 bases removed from V and 1 base from J, the gap between germline ends came to 15 bases. Germline V gene data show CDR1 as GTSNPN and CDR2 as SVGIG (reference sequence). In DNA, the CDR3 is TGTGCCCTCGATTCTGGGGTTTCCTACGAGCAGTACTTC. Amino acids: CALDSGVSYEQYF.

The genes are TRBV15 and TRBJ2-1; 11 nucleotides line up with TRBD2. V shed 2 bases, J shed 4 bases, and the junction held 4 bases outside the gene matches. CDR1 and CDR2 from the germline V gene are LNHNV and YYDKDF (reference sequence). The CDR3 covers 16 residues. Here the CDR3 reads CATSRTGTSGYNEQFF. CDR3 coding DNA: TGTGCCACCAGCAGAACCGGGACTAGCGGTTACAATGAGCAGTTCTTC.

The V call is TRBV18, the J call TRBJ1-6, with 9 positions matching TRBD1. CDR3 length: 16 residues. The V and J ends lost 3 bases and 6 bases, in that order; junction bases with no gene match: 6. In germline, CDR1 is KGHSH, CDR2 LQKENI. The CDR3 loop is CASSPSTGQGNSPLHF. The CDR3 DNA reads TGTGCCAGCTCACCTTCGACGGGACAGGGTAATTCACCCCTCCACTTT. Drawing the rest from reference TRBV18 and TRBJ1-6, the complete variable domain is NAGVMQNPRHLVRRRGQEARLRCSPMKGHSHVYWYRQLPEEGLKFMVYLQKENIIDESGMPKERFSAEFPKEGPSILRIQQVVRGDSAAYFCASSPSTGQGNSPLHFGNGTRLTVT.

The V gene is TRBV7-3, the J gene TRBJ1-2; D call uncertain. The length of the CDR3 is 13 residues. Between the trimmed V and J ends, which lost 5 bases and 0 bases, there was a span of 7 bases. Germline V CDR1 and CDR2: SGHTA, FQGTGA. CDR3 DNA: TGTGCCAGCAGCCTAGGAGCTAACTATGGCTACACCTTC. Residues: CASSLGANYGYTF.

CDR3 region: CASSSGHALANEKLFF. Here the CDR3 DNA reads TGCGCCAGCAGCTCGGGACATGCCTTAGCTAATGAAAAACTGTTTTTT. This chain joins TRBV5-1 and TRBJ1-4, with D possibly being TRBD1 (6 bases). The CDR3 runs to 16 residues. V shed 3 bases and J shed 3 bases, with 15 bases lying between them. The germline V gene has CDR1 SGHRS and CDR2 YFSETQ. Full variable domain (remainder filled in from reference TRBV5-1 and TRBJ1-4): KAGVTQTPRYLIKTRGQQVTLSCSPISGHRSVSWYQQTPGQGLQFLFEYFSETQRNKGNFPGRFSGRQFSNSRSEMNVSTLELGDSALYLCASSSGHALANEKLFFGSGTQLSVL.

In its sample, this clone was seen a few times. The chain links TRBV28 to TRBJ1-2, with a weak D call TRBD1 (5 bases). Trimming shortened V by 5 bases and J by 4 bases, and 14 bases separated the two germline ends. The germline V gene encodes CDR1 MDHEN and CDR2 SYDVKM. This CDR3 is 14 amino acids long. Here the CDR3 reads CASSPTLGTYGYTF. CDR3 sequence (DNA): TGTGCCAGCAGTCCGACGCTGGGGACCTATGGCTACACCTTC.

The V gene is TRBV7-2, the J gene TRBJ1-1, with D possibly being TRBD1 (5 bases). Germline loops: CDR1 SGHTA, CDR2 FQGNSA. With 5 bases removed from V and 5 bases from J, the gap between germline ends came to 18 bases. The CDR3 extends over 15 amino acids. CDR3 amino acids: CASSGSVGGITEAFF. The DNA for the CDR3 is TGTGCCAGCAGCGGGTCGGTGGGGGGGATAACTGAAGCTTTCTTT.